This TCR beta chain was found in a study of cytomegalovirus exposure and HLA in healthy donors. Study-level background: Among the approximately 400 genotyped donors, 70% to 85% were placed in the Caucasian-associated ancestry cluster.

Whole-study findings and limits: Later on, an analysis found that several of the most significant clusters appeared to be linked to common viral pathogens, which included parvovirus B19.

Donors likely had unrecorded immune exposures despite being nominally healthy when sampled. As for this clone: Antigen unknown.

This CDR3 is 15 amino acids long. V dropped 1 base and J dropped 10 bases, with 14 bases sitting between them. Germline V gives CDR1 SGHTA, CDR2 FQGNSA. With 60 Vbeta and 13 Jbeta primers, the PCR was carried out. Profiling relied on immunoSEQ multiplex PCR, and the TCRdb table lists in-frame clones only, not all of them. The top ten hold under 2.5% of the sample, which has some 160,000 clones, approximately 80% seen once. The V and J genes are TRBV7-2 and TRBJ1-6; D is uncertain. Specimen: PBMCs. The receptor comes from a man aged 45-65 years in good health and CMV-seropositive. The CDR3 spells CASSLGAGLHSPLHF. DNA for the CDR3: TGTGCCAGCAGCTTAGGGGCAGGCCTGCACTCACCCCTCCACTTT.